This T cell receptor beta chain was retrieved from a study of blood T cell repertoires in COVID-19. Overall study context: Spain, Italy and the United States supplied samples that represented acute and convalescent COVID-19. The cDNA or gDNA used as material had been derived from T cells, B-cell-depleted T cells, or PBMCs.

Authors' methods: Estimation of nucleated cell counts relied on the amplification of reference gene primers. Profiling relied on immunoSEQ multiplex PCR, and the TCRdb table lists in-frame clones only, not all of them. V, J and clone size are taken as reported in that table, and D and trimming were inferred from the DNA itself. Among some 220,000 clones listed, around 84% were seen once. This clone was seen a few times. This CDR3 comprises 15 residues. With V trimmed by 2 bases and J by 0 bases, 1 base remained unmatched. The germline V gene encodes CDR1 SGHRS and CDR2 YFSETQ. The clonotype originates from a human donor in a cohort sampled during active COVID-19. The sample comprised peripheral blood. The gene calls are TRBV5-1 and TRBJ2-2, with TRBD2 identical over 7 bases. Here the CDR3 DNA reads TGCGCCAGCAGCTTTAGCGGGTCGAACACCGGGGAGCTGTTTTTT. Its protein product is CASSFSGSNTGELFF.